This T cell receptor beta chain was captured in a study of vaccination effects on CD4 cells after COVID-19. Overall study: Post-vaccine specimens were collected at a median of 72 days following the second dose.

The CDR3 runs to 13 residues. V shed 5 bases and J shed 3 bases, with 10 bases lying between them. Germline CDR1 and CDR2: LNHDA and SQIVND (reference sequence). Of note for this clone: Its antigen remains unidentified.

Sequencing followed a ViraFEST assay step that expanded antigen-specific CD4+ T cells with viral peptide pools. CD4+ T cell isolation took place after about nine days of culture. Each participant received a vaccine that was either BNT162b2 or mRNA-1273, given as two doses. Measured with immunoSEQ multiplex PCR; TCRdb has only the in-frame clones, and not every one. In the table there are roughly 27,000 clones, roughly 80% of which are singletons. This sample comprised CD4+ T cells from PBMCs cultured with HCoV-NL63 spike peptides, obtained after COVID-19 vaccination. The TCR originated in a human donor who received a COVID-19 vaccine. Some clones in this sample may be carry-over from other donors' samples. The chain employs TRBV19 and TRBJ2-5; D is perhaps TRBD2 (6 bases). The CDR3 nucleotides read TGTGCCAGTAGTCGGGCTAGCGAAGAGACCCAGTACTTC. Translated, it gives CASSRASEETQYF.